Described below is a single T cell receptor (beta chain) sequence and its context. The antigen is unknown. The germline V and J ends were trimmed by 4 bases and 9 bases, with 13 bases remaining between them. The germline V gene encodes CDR1 MGHRA and CDR2 YSYEKL. The CDR3 is made up of 13 amino acids. This sample was included in a study of identical twins. Study conclusions and caveats: Excess low generation probability was seen in twin-shared out-of-frame alpha sequences. Cord blood's abundant beta clonotypes had fewer insertions, unlike memory repertoires.

Template switching created a universal primer site, and the cDNA included unique molecular identifiers. TCRdb ran MiXCR on the 5' RACE reads and lists one entry per CDR3 protein. The sample yields 1.5 million to 2 million distinct CDR3 sequences, about 30% seen once. Every donor was a healthy Caucasian. The sample was cord blood. The receptor comes from a newborn girl in good health. The chain links TRBV4-1 to TRBJ1-5; D possibly corresponds to TRBD1 (6 bases). The CDR3 sequence: CASSLQQGLPQHF. CDR3 coding DNA: TGCGCCAGCAGCCTTCAACAGGGCCTGCCCCAGCATTTT.